These 5 T cell receptor beta chains originate from one sample sequenced in a study of shared clonotypes between healthy human individuals. Some clones are missing from TCRdb's copy, which holds only in-frame ones; the method was immunoSEQ multiplex PCR. The sample gives about 2.4 million clones, around 90% of which show up once; 0.13% to 0.15% is in the top ten. The sample was naive CD4+ T cells sorted from blood. The subset: CD45RA+ positively selected. These receptors were obtained from a man between 18 and 35 years old in good health.

The chain carries TRBV7-2 and TRBJ2-7; 8 bases line up with TRBD2. V lost 7 bases, J lost 1 base, and 6 bases stayed unmatched. The CDR3 covers 14 residues. Germline CDR1 reads SGHTA; CDR2 reads FQGNSA. CDR3 amino acids: CASTPGGGSYEQYF. CDR3 nucleotides: TGTGCCAGCACCCCGGGGGGGGGTTCCTACGAGCAGTACTTC. The full variable domain, rest sourced from reference TRBV7-2 and TRBJ2-7, is GAGVSQSPSNKVTEKGKDVELRCDPISGHTALYWYRQSLGQGLEFLIYFQGNSAPDKSGLPSDRFSAERTGGSVSTLTIQRTQQEDSAVYLCASTPGGGSYEQYFGPGTRLTVT.

The V call is TRBV14, the J call TRBJ2-2; 7 positions match TRBD1. Germline V gene data show CDR1 as SGHDN and CDR2 as FVKESK. With 4 bases clipped from V and 6 bases from J, the junction kept 5 bases outside the gene matches. This CDR3 spans 14 amino acids. CDR3: CASSPNQGAGELFF. CDR3 sequence (DNA): TGTGCCAGCAGCCCAAATCAGGGGGCCGGGGAGCTGTTTTTT.

Of note for this clone: The identical CDR3 is also encoded by other nucleotide sequences in the sample. This chain connects TRBV14 to TRBJ2-5; D may be TRBD2 (5 bases). This CDR3 contains 13 residues. V lost 4 bases, J lost 2 bases, and 8 bases lay in between. The germline CDR1 and CDR2 sequences are SGHDN and FVKESK. This chain's CDR3 is CASSRGLQETQYF. Here the CDR3 DNA reads TGTGCCAGCAGCCGCGGGCTACAAGAGACCCAGTACTTC.

This chain joins TRBV12-5 and TRBJ1-2; 7 nucleotides agree with TRBD1. Germline CDR1 is LGHNT and CDR2 is FRNRAP. The CDR3 runs 14 residues. The junction had 5 bases not matched to a gene; V was cut back by 4 bases and J by 3 bases. The CDR3 bases are TGTGCTAGTGGTTCGACCGGGACAGACTATGGCTACACCTTC. It yields the protein CASGSTGTDYGYTF.

V is TRBV15 and J is TRBJ1-1; 12 nucleotides agree with TRBD1. The V gene's germline CDR1 is LNHNV and CDR2 YYDKDF (reference sequence). V was pared by 3 bases and J by 4 bases, with 15 bases of the junction left unmatched. The CDR3 sequence is 19 residues long. The CDR3 DNA reads TGTGCCACCAGCAGTGCATCCCGGGACAGGGGGCCGCGGAGCACTGAAGCTTTCTTT. This codes for CATSSASRDRGPRSTEAFF.